This T cell receptor (beta chain) was identified in a study of vaccination and CD4 T cells after COVID-19. Study-level information: Six males and four females constituted the convalescent cohort, two of whom were Hispanic.

Indicated treatment: approximately 10-day PBMC culture with coronavirus spike peptide pools or control peptides (ViraFEST assay). It was with 10 IU/ml IL-2 and approximately 10 ug/ml peptide pools that roughly 2 million PBMCs per well were cultured. The germline CDR1 and CDR2 sequences are DFQATT and SNEGSKA (reference sequence). V lost 3 bases and J lost 1, with 14 bases in between. The CDR3 covers 15 residues. This clonotype was detected a few times. Its target is not known. An Oncomine TCR Beta short-read assay was used to sequence the DNA from cultured CD4+ T cells. TCRdb itself ran the PCR reads through MiXCR, one entry per CDR3 protein. Of fewer than 15,000 distinct CDR3 sequences detected, about half appear once; the ten largest clones hold over 15%.

The chain employs TRBV20-1 and TRBJ2-3; D may be TRBD1 (5 bases). The receptor was derived from a human donor who had recovered from COVID-19. Sequenced material: CD4+ T cells from blood, cultured in vitro. CDR3: CSASRQGMGTDTQYF. The CDR3 DNA sequence: TGCAGTGCTAGTCGGCAGGGTATGGGCACAGATACGCAGTATTTT.